This TCR beta chain was sequenced for a study of blood T cell repertoires in COVID-19. About the research overall: Samples came from the United States, Italy and Spain, spanning acute and convalescent COVID-19. Nucleic acid was either cDNA or gDNA, and it came from T cells, B-cell-depleted T cells, or PBMCs.

How the authors handled the data: Cell counts per sample came from amplifying reference gene primers. Method: immunoSEQ multiplex PCR; TCRdb's copy keeps in-frame clones and lacks some. V and J calls and clone size follow that table, whereas D and trimming were derived from the DNA. The sample consists of 100,000 to 150,000 clones, about 88% of them appearing once. This CDR3 is 18 amino acids long. V lost 3 bases to trimming and J lost 2 bases; unmatched junction nucleotides: 9. Germline lookup yields CDR1 KGHDR and CDR2 SFDVKD. Specimen: peripheral blood. The rearrangement links TRBV24-1 to TRBJ2-3, with 11 bases that match TRBD1. The sequence derives from a woman older than 75 with acute or convalescent COVID-19. The CDR3 sequence: CATSDQPSGQGVTDTQYF. The CDR3 DNA reads TGTGCCACCAGTGATCAACCTTCGGGACAGGGGGTCACAGATACGCAGTATTTT.